The present T cell receptor (beta chain) was sequenced within a study of cytomegalovirus exposure and HLA in healthy donors. This clone was observed a single time. The germline V and J ends were trimmed by 2 bases and 0 bases, with 9 bases remaining between them. CDR3 size: 15 residues. The germline V gene encodes CDR1 KGHSH and CDR2 LQKENI. This PCR relied on a set of 60 Vbeta primers and 13 Jbeta primers. Only in-frame clones appear in the TCRdb table, and some are missing; sequencing was by immunoSEQ multiplex PCR. The data contain under 200,000 clones, roughly 79% of them seen just once; the ten biggest clones take up roughly 7.4%.

Sequences were obtained from PBMCs. The source of this sequence is a male donor in good health and CMV-seropositive. The chain couples TRBV18 to TRBJ2-3; D not certain. CDR3 sequence: CASSPELLSTDTQYF. CDR3 nucleotide sequence: TGTGCCAGCTCACCAGAACTCCTGAGCACAGATACGCAGTATTTT. Using reference TRBV18 and TRBJ2-3 for the parts outside the CDR3, the full variable domain is NAGVMQNPRHLVRRRGQEARLRCSPMKGHSHVYWYRQLPEEGLKFMVYLQKENIIDESGMPKERFSAEFPKEGPSILRIQQVVRGDSAAYFCASSPELLSTDTQYFGPGTRLTVL.